These 32 T cell receptor beta chains share one sample of origin, sequenced in a study of shared clonotypes between healthy human individuals. The data were produced by immunoSEQ multiplex PCR, yet TCRdb's version contains in-frame clones alone and is incomplete. Of some 2 million clones detected, approximately 94% appear once; the ten largest clones hold 1% to 1.3%. Cells designated naive CD8 were CD45RO-negative and were positively selected for CCR7, with terminally differentiated effector memory CD45RA+ cells excluded. The sequenced material came from naive CD8+ T cells sorted from blood. These receptors originate from a man aged 18 to 29 in good health.

The V gene is TRBV7-8, the J gene TRBJ1-4; 7 bases fit TRBD1. This CDR3 is 16 amino acids long. Looked up from germline, CDR1 is SGHVS and CDR2 is FQNEAQ. Trimming cost V 4 bases and J 7 bases; bases outside gene matches: 12. The CDR3 loop reads CASSSHLNRGTEKLFF. The CDR3 DNA reads as TGTGCCAGCAGCTCCCATTTGAACAGGGGCACTGAAAAACTGTTTTTT.

This sequence joins TRBV7-2 and TRBJ2-1; D unclear. Trimming took 0 bases from V and 5 from J, leaving 11 bases between them. Germline CDR1 reads SGHTA; CDR2 reads FQGNSA. The CDR3 sequence is 15 residues long. The CDR3 region is CASSLAYRVDNEQFF. The DNA of the CDR3 is TGTGCCAGCAGCTTAGCGTATCGGGTAGACAATGAGCAGTTCTTC.

The chain carries TRBV11-2 and TRBJ2-4, with 15 bases lining up with TRBD2. V lost 3 bases, J lost 6 bases, and 12 bases stayed unmatched. This CDR3 is built from 19 residues. Germline CDR1 and CDR2: SGHAT and FQNNGV. In DNA form, the CDR3 reads TGTGCCAGCAGCTTCCCTAGAGGACTAGCGGGAGGGCCCGGAAACATTCAGTACTTC. Protein product: CASSFPRGLAGGPGNIQYF.

The chain uses TRBV30 and TRBJ2-2; possibly TRBD2 for D (6 bases). This CDR3 spans 12 amino acids. V shed 3 bases and J shed 6 bases, with 8 bases lying between them. The germline V gene encodes CDR1 GTSNPN and CDR2 SVGIG (reference sequence). CDR3: CAWRTGAGELFF. The CDR3 nucleotides are TGTGCCTGGAGGACGGGGGCCGGGGAGCTGTTTTTT.

V is TRBV7-8 and J is TRBJ2-2; 11 positions agree with TRBD2. Germline V CDR1 and CDR2: SGHVS, FQNEAQ. This CDR3 has 16 amino acids. J was trimmed by 10 bases and V by 5 bases; bases with no gene match: 12. CDR3 protein: CASSPRLAGLIEELFF. As DNA, the CDR3 is TGTGCCAGCAGCCCCAGACTAGCGGGGCTCATAGAGGAGCTGTTTTTT. Using reference TRBV7-8 and TRBJ2-2 for the parts outside the CDR3, the full variable domain is GAGVSQSPRYKVAKRGQDVALRCDPISGHVSLFWYQQALGQGPEFLTYFQNEAQLDKSGLPSDRFFAERPEGSVSTLKIQRTQQEDSAVYLCASSPRLAGLIEELFFGEGSRLTVL.

The chain has TRBV28 and TRBJ1-5, with 9 bases fitting TRBD1. Per germline, CDR1 MDHEN and CDR2 SYDVKM. J gave up 0 bases and V 7 bases, and 16 bases lay outside the gene matches. The CDR3 totals 19 residues. As DNA, the CDR3 is TGTGCCAGCACCAATCCCCTGGGGACAGGGTCCTTTAGCAATCAGCCCCAGCATTTT. This gives the protein CASTNPLGTGSFSNQPQHF.

This rearrangement joins TRBV5-6 to TRBJ2-5; D might be TRBD1 (5 bases). The J call may be faulty, since TRBJ2-7 better matches the DNA end. The CDR3 runs to 14 residues. CDR1 and CDR2 from the germline V gene are SGHDT and YYEEEE. As DNA, the CDR3 is TGTGCCAGCAGCTTGTCTCCAGGGTCCTACGAGCAGTACTTC. It yields the protein CASSLSPGSYEQYF.

The V call is TRBV27, the J call TRBJ2-3; 10 bases map to TRBD2. Trimming removed 5 bases from V and 6 bases from J; junction bases left unmatched: 14. Germline-derived CDR1 and CDR2 are MNHEY and SMNVEV (reference sequence). The CDR3 consists of 17 residues. This CDR3 reads CASSPAGTSDWADTQYF. CDR3 nucleotides: TGTGCCAGCAGTCCGGCCGGGACTAGCGATTGGGCGGATACGCAGTATTTT.

The CDR3 sequence: CASSLASVQETQYF. CDR3 DNA: TGTGCCAGCAGCTTAGCTAGCGTTCAAGAGACCCAGTACTTC. The chain carries TRBV7-9 and TRBJ2-5; D may be TRBD2 (5 bases). Germline V gene lookup returns CDR1 SEHNR and CDR2 FQNEAQ (reference sequence). The ends were cut back, 0 bases at V and 2 bases at J, with 7 bases in the middle. This CDR3 comprises 14 residues.

Concerning this clone: Other DNA sequences within the sample encode an identical CDR3. Here the CDR3 reads CASSDGGNEQFF. Here the CDR3 DNA reads TGTGCCAGCTCCGACGGGGGAAATGAGCAGTTCTTC. The chain employs TRBV9 and TRBJ2-1, with TRBD2 as a possible D gene (6 bases). V lost 7 bases and J lost 7, with 12 bases in between. CDR1 and CDR2 (germline): SGDLS, YYNGEE. The CDR3 spans 12 residues.

This chain connects TRBV6-6 to TRBJ2-7, with 8 bases aligning to TRBD1. The germline CDR1 and CDR2 sequences are MNHNY and SVGAGI (reference sequence). The CDR3 has 11 amino acids. V shed 6 bases, J shed 6 bases, and the junction held 1 base outside the gene matches. The CDR3 nucleotides read TGTGCCAGCAGGACAGGGGTCGAGCAGTACTTC. Translation: CASRTGVEQYF.

The chain has TRBV4-1 and TRBJ1-1; no reliable D call. Germline V lookup: CDR1 MGHRA, CDR2 YSYEKL. This CDR3 has 14 residues. V was clipped by 4 bases and J by 2 bases, with 11 bases between them. The chain's CDR3 is CASSLRPVNTEAFF. As DNA, the CDR3 is TGCGCCAGCAGCCTCCGCCCTGTAAACACTGAAGCTTTCTTT.

The rearrangement uses TRBV4-1 and TRBJ2-2; TRBD1 matches 9 bases. The V gene end was trimmed by 4 bases and the J gene end by 6 bases; junction bases not matched to a gene: 6. The CDR3 length is 15 residues. Germline assignment: CDR1 MGHRA and CDR2 YSYEKL. The chain's CDR3 is CASSPGTGIAGELFF. The DNA of the CDR3 is TGCGCCAGCAGCCCGGGGACAGGGATAGCCGGGGAGCTGTTTTTT.

The V call is TRBV7-8, the J call TRBJ1-4; D gene uncertain. The CDR3 is made up of 15 amino acids. Trimming removed 1 base from V and 7 bases from J, with 13 bases in between. Per the germline V gene, CDR1 is SGHVS and CDR2 is FQNEAQ. DNA of the CDR3: TGTGCCAGCAGCTTAGAAGGCCCGATAACTGAAAAACTGTTTTTT. Protein: CASSLEGPITEKLFF.

The J gene is TRBJ2-7, the V gene TRBV27; 12 bases match TRBD2. Germline values: CDR1 MNHEY, CDR2 SMNVEV (reference sequence). V lost 2 bases, J lost 4 bases, and 6 bases stayed unmatched. This CDR3 comprises 16 residues. CDR3: CASSLMTSGSMYEQYF. CDR3 sequence (DNA): TGTGCCAGCAGTTTAATGACTAGCGGGAGTATGTACGAGCAGTACTTC.

The V and J genes are TRBV4-1 and TRBJ2-7; 7 bases line up with TRBD2. V lost 4 bases and J lost 2; bases outside the gene matches: 17. This CDR3 is 18 amino acids long. Germline lookup yields CDR1 MGHRA and CDR2 YSYEKL. The CDR3 sequence is CASSLLWREEGGPYEQYF. The CDR3 DNA reads as TGCGCCAGCAGCCTCCTCTGGAGGGAGGAGGGAGGGCCCTACGAGCAGTACTTC.

The chain carries TRBV27 and TRBJ2-1; 9 bases fit TRBD1. The length of the CDR3 is 15 residues. V gave up 7 bases and J gave up 5 bases; unmatched junction bases: 9. Germline V gene lookup returns CDR1 MNHEY and CDR2 SMNVEV (reference sequence). CDR3 in DNA: TGTGCCAGCAACCCTGTAGGGACAGGGAACAATGAGCAGTTCTTC. Translated: CASNPVGTGNNEQFF.

This clone was picked up one time. The gene calls are TRBV4-1 and TRBJ2-6; 8 bases are shared with TRBD2. V was clipped by 2 bases and J by 2 bases; unmatched bases: 8. From germline, CDR1 is MGHRA and CDR2 YSYEKL. CDR3 length: 18 amino acids. The chain's CDR3 is CASSQKPGLVPGANVLTF. Written as DNA, the CDR3 is TGCGCCAGCAGCCAAAAGCCGGGACTAGTCCCTGGGGCCAACGTCCTGACTTTC.

V gene TRBV10-3 combines with J gene TRBJ2-1; TRBD1 aligns across 10 bases. The trim removed 5 bases at V and 10 bases at J, leaving 2 bases unmatched. Germline CDR1 is ENHRY and CDR2 is SYGVKD. The CDR3 sequence is 12 residues long. The CDR3 DNA sequence: TGTGCCATCAGTAGGGACAGGGGCGAGCAGTTCTTC. Protein sequence: CAISRDRGEQFF.

The chain links TRBV6-4 to TRBJ2-7; D might be TRBD2 (5 bases). With 10 bases removed from V and 3 bases from J, the gap between germline ends came to 16 bases. Germline V gene lookup returns CDR1 MRHNA and CDR2 SNTAGT. The length of the CDR3 is 13 residues. CDR3 DNA: TGTGCCAACCCGGTTGCGGGCAACTACGAGCAGTACTTC. It translates to CANPVAGNYEQYF.

This chain connects TRBV5-4 to TRBJ2-1; 8 nucleotides line up with TRBD2. The V segment lost 4 bases and the J segment 7 bases; nucleotides outside the gene matches: 7. Germline lookup yields CDR1 SGHNT and CDR2 YYREEE (reference sequence). The CDR3 extends over 14 amino acids. The DNA for the CDR3 is TGTGCCAGCAGCATCCGGGGGGGCCTGAATGAGCAGTTCTTC. Translated: CASSIRGGLNEQFF.

V is TRBV9 and J is TRBJ2-2; 10 nucleotides line up with TRBD1. This CDR3 spans 17 amino acids. CDR1 is SGDLS and CDR2 is YYNGEE in the germline V gene. After removal of 2 bases from V and 1 base from J, the junction contained 5 bases not matched to a gene. CDR3: CASSVPTGGLNTGELFF. CDR3 bases: TGTGCCAGCAGCGTCCCGACAGGGGGCTTGAACACCGGGGAGCTGTTTTTT. Supplemented by reference TRBV9 and TRBJ2-2, the full variable domain reads DSGVTQTPKHLITATGQRVTLRCSPRSGDLSVYWYQQSLDQGLQFLIQYYNGEERAKGNILERFSAQQFPDLHSELNLSSLELGDSALYFCASSVPTGGLNTGELFFGEGSRLTVL.

This clone appeared once. The chain combines TRBV7-6 with TRBJ1-1, with D uncertain. The germline V and J ends were trimmed by 5 bases and 0 bases, with 13 bases remaining between them. This CDR3 comprises 15 residues. Germline CDR1 is SGHVS and CDR2 is FNYEAQ. As DNA, the CDR3 is TGTGCCAGCAGCCCGGAGGCGGAGATGAACACTGAAGCTTTCTTT. Translating gives CASSPEAEMNTEAFF.

V and J are TRBV19 and TRBJ1-5; D call uncertain. The germline V gene has CDR1 LNHDA and CDR2 SQIVND (reference sequence). The CDR3 sequence is 15 residues long. Trimming stripped 6 bases from V and 0 bases from J, with 12 bases between. CDR3 sequence: CASSLSGGSNQPQHF. The CDR3 DNA sequence: TGTGCCAGTAGCCTATCGGGCGGTAGCAATCAGCCCCAGCATTTT.

Notes on this clone: Additional DNA sequences in this sample encode the identical CDR3. The chain carries TRBV13 and TRBJ2-3; D gene ambiguous. This CDR3 region has 12 residues. The V gene lost 0 bases and the J gene lost 5 bases, with 3 bases spanning the gap. Germline V gene lookup returns CDR1 PRHDT and CDR2 FYEKMQ (reference sequence). The CDR3 bases are TGTGCCAGCAGCTTAGGGGTAGATACGCAGTATTTT. It is translated as CASSLGVDTQYF.

V and J are TRBV19 and TRBJ2-1; perhaps TRBD2 as D (5 bases). With 3 bases removed from V and 0 bases from J, the gap between germline ends came to 6 bases. The CDR3 has 14 amino acids. Germline assignment: CDR1 LNHDA and CDR2 SQIVND (reference sequence). CDR3 bases: TGTGCCAGTAGTATTAGCGACTCCTACAATGAGCAGTTCTTC. This encodes CASSISDSYNEQFF.

A note on this clone: Within the sample, other DNA sequences also encode this same CDR3. CDR3 nucleotide sequence: TGCGCCAGCAGCTTGGATGGGAATCAGCCCCAGCATTTT. Protein sequence: CASSLDGNQPQHF. V is TRBV5-1 and J is TRBJ1-5; no clear D. Germline V gene data show CDR1 as SGHRS and CDR2 as YFSETQ. CDR3 size: 13 residues. V was cut by 0 bases and J by 4 bases, with 5 bases left in between.

The chain recombines TRBV9 with TRBJ2-1, with 10 positions matching TRBD2. The CDR3 sequence is 15 residues long. CDR1 is SGDLS and CDR2 is YYNGEE in the germline V gene. J gave up 8 bases and V 0 bases, and 5 bases lay outside the gene matches. The CDR3 protein is CASSVGLAGEYEQFF. The CDR3 DNA follows: TGTGCCAGCAGCGTAGGTCTAGCGGGAGAATATGAGCAGTTCTTC.

The chain combines TRBV5-1 with TRBJ2-2; 9 bases are shared with TRBD1. The CDR3 extends over 14 amino acids. The ends lost 0 bases at V and 6 bases at J; junction bases unmatched: 0. In germline, CDR1 is SGHRS, CDR2 YFSETQ. CDR3 sequence: CASSLGTGAGELFF. CDR3 bases: TGCGCCAGCAGCTTGGGGACAGGGGCCGGGGAGCTGTTTTTT.

The chain joins TRBV10-3 to TRBJ1-6; 7 bases agree with TRBD1. This CDR3 is 14 amino acids long. J lost 7 bases, V lost 6 bases, and 6 bases had no gene match. Germline V gene lookup returns CDR1 ENHRY and CDR2 SYGVKD. DNA of the CDR3: TGTGCCATCAGGATGACAGGGCAAAATTCACCCCTCCACTTT. Its translation is CAIRMTGQNSPLHF.

V gene TRBV30 combines with J gene TRBJ1-1; D remains unclear. Germline V gene lookup returns CDR1 GTSNPN and CDR2 SVGIG (reference sequence). The ends were cut back, 3 bases at V and 5 bases at J, with 10 bases in the middle. This CDR3 spans 12 amino acids. The DNA for the CDR3 is TGTGCCTGGAGCCTTACATCAACTGAAGCTTTCTTT. This codes for CAWSLTSTEAFF.

This rearrangement joins TRBV10-2 to TRBJ1-1; D is possibly TRBD1 (6 bases). Trimming removed 2 bases from V and 3 bases from J, with 13 bases in between. This CDR3 region has 15 residues. Germline V gene data show CDR1 as WSHSY and CDR2 as SAAADI. CDR3 loop: CASSEEGEGDTEAFF. For the CDR3, the DNA is TGCGCCAGCAGTGAGGAGGGGGAGGGAGACACTGAAGCTTTCTTT.